This TCR beta chain was identified in a study of blood T cell repertoires in COVID-19. About the research overall: From T cells, B-cell-depleted T cells, or PBMCs came the material, which was cDNA or gDNA.

Method: immunoSEQ multiplex PCR; TCRdb's copy keeps in-frame clones and lacks some. The sample includes around 15,000 clones, roughly 87% seen only once; the top ten take approximately 25%. Germline V gives CDR1 LGHNA, CDR2 YNFKEQ. V was pared by 0 bases and J by 8 bases, with 13 bases of the junction left unmatched. There are 19 residues in the CDR3. The gene calls are TRBV4-2 and TRBJ2-1, with 13 bases lining up with TRBD2. The sequence derives from a woman in her seventies with active COVID-19. Sequencing input: peripheral blood. CDR3 DNA sequence: TGTGCCAGCAGCCAAGAAAGGGTGACTAGCGGGAGGTCAGGGCATGAGCAGTTCTTC. Translating it yields CASSQERVTSGRSGHEQFF.